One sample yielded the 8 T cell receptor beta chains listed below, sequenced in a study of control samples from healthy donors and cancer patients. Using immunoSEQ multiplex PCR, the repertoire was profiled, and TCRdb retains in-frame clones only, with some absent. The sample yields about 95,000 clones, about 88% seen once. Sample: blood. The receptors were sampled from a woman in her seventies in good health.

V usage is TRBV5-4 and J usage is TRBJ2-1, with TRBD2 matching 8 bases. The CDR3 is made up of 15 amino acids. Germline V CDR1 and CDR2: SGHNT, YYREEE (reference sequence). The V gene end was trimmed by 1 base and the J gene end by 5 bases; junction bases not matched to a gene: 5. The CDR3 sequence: CASSLLGSGDNEQFF. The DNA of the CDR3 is TGTGCCAGCAGCTTGTTGGGTAGCGGGGACAATGAGCAGTTCTTC.

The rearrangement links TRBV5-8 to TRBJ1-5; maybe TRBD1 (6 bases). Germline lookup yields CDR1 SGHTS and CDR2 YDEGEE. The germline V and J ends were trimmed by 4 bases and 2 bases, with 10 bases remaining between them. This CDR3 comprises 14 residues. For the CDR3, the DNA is TGTGCCAGCAGCCCCCGGACAGGCAATCAGCCCCAGCATTTT. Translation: CASSPRTGNQPQHF.

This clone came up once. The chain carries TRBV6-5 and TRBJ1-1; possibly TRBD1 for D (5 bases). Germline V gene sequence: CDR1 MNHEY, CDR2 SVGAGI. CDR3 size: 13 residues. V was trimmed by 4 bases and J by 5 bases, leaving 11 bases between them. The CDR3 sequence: CASSFQGGTEAFF. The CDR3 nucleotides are TGTGCCAGCAGTTTTCAGGGTGGGACTGAAGCTTTCTTT.

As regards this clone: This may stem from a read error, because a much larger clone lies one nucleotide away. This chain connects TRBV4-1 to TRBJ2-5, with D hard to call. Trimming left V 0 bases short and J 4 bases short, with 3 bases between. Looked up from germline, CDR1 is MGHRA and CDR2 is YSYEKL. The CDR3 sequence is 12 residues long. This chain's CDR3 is CASSQDRETQYF. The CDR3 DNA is TGCGCCAGCAGCCAAGATCGAGAGACCCAGTACTTC.

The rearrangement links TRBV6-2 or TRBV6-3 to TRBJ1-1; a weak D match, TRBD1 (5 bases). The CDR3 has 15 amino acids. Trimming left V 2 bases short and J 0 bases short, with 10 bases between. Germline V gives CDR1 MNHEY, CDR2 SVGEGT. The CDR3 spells CASSYRGALNTEAFF. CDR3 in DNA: TGTGCCAGCAGTTACAGGGGCGCACTGAACACTGAAGCTTTCTTT.

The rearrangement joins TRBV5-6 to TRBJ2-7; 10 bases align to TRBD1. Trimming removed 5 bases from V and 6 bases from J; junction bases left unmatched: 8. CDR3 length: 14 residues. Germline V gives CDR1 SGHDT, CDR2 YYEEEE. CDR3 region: CASRPGQGVGEQYF. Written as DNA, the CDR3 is TGTGCCAGCAGGCCAGGACAGGGGGTCGGCGAGCAGTACTTC.

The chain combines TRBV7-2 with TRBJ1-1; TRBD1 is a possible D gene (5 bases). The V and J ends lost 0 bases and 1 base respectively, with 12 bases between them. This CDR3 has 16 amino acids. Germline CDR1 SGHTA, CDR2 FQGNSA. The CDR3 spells CASSLAGAYTNTEAFF. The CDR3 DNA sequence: TGTGCCAGCAGCTTAGCCGGGGCCTACACGAACACTGAAGCTTTCTTT.

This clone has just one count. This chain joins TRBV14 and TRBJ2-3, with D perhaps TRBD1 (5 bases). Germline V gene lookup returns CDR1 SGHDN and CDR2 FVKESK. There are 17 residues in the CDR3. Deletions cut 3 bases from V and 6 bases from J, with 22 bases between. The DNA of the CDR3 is TGTGCCAGCAGCCACCTCGCCCAGGGTTTTTTGGGTGATACGCAGTATTTT. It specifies CASSHLAQGFLGDTQYF. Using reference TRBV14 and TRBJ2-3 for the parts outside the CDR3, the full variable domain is EAGVTQFPSHSVIEKGQTVTLRCDPISGHDNLYWYRRVMGKEIKFLLHFVKESKQDESGMPNNRFLAERTGGTYSTLKVQPAELEDSGVYFCASSHLAQGFLGDTQYFGPGTRLTVL.